This TCR beta chain was recovered during a study of CD8+CD57+ T cells in acquired aplastic anemia. At the level of the study: Isolated CD4+ and CD8+ cells, once sorted, yielded DNA averaging around 2.9 ug.

V lost 5 bases and J 8 bases, leaving 18 bases between the germline ends. Looked up from germline, CDR1 is SEHNR and CDR2 is FQNEAQ (reference sequence). The CDR3 runs 14 residues. The TCR beta profiling, which covered VDJ combination and CDR3 sequence, was carried out using genomic DNA as the template. TCRdb ran MiXCR on the reads and lists one entry per CDR3 protein. Here the sample spans around 170,000 distinct CDR3 sequences, about 45% being singletons. An expansion of CD8+CD57+ cells by flow cytometry had been shown in patients chosen for sequencing. The diagnosis in all patients was severe acquired aplastic anemia. Broader study findings: Both patients and controls carried the same twenty-nine CD8+ CDR3 sequences. Statistical testing detected no significant gap in CD8+ Simpson's diversity between patients and controls.

Many counts were recorded for this clonotype. Antigen: not known. The chain couples TRBV7-9 to TRBJ1-2; D gene uncertain. The source is a human donor with aplastic anemia. The specimen sequenced was sorted CD4+, CD8+, or CD8+CD57+ T cells (not recorded which) from PBMCs. The CDR3 protein is CASSTEGRGGGYTF. Here the CDR3 DNA reads TGTGCCAGCAGCACCGAGGGCCGGGGAGGCGGCTACACCTTC.